Listed here are 24 T cell receptor beta chains from one sample, sequenced in a study of early T cells in non-severe SARS-CoV-2 infection. MiXCR was run by TCRdb on the 5' RACE reads, yielding one entry per CDR3 protein. The sample includes tens of thousands of distinct CDR3 sequences, about 10% seen only once; the top ten take around 8%. Specimen: whole blood, collected at baseline. These receptors all stem from an adult who was a healthcare worker with PCR-confirmed SARS-CoV-2 infection or an uninfected control (not recorded which).

The chain couples TRBV5-1 to TRBJ2-1; 11 bases align to TRBD2. Germline assignment: CDR1 SGHRS and CDR2 YFSETQ. J gave up 7 bases and V 6 bases, and 18 bases lay outside the gene matches. The CDR3 sequence is 18 residues long. The DNA for the CDR3 is TGCGCCAGCACCCTCCTCGGGACTAGCGGAGGCAGGGCGAATGAGCAGTTCTTC. Translation gives CASTLLGTSGGRANEQFF.

The chain uses TRBV7-9 and TRBJ2-1; D uncertain. Trimming took 3 bases from V and 10 from J, leaving 10 bases between them. CDR1 and CDR2 from the germline V gene are SEHNR and FQNEAQ (reference sequence). CDR3 length equals 12 residues. CDR3 DNA sequence: TGTGCCAGCAGCTTGCAGCTGGGGGAGCAGTTCTTC. Protein product: CASSLQLGEQFF.

This clonotype was picked up a small number of times. This chain links TRBV6-5 with TRBJ2-7, with D maybe TRBD1 (6 bases). The CDR3 length is 15 residues. The germline gives CDR1 MNHEY, CDR2 SVGAGI. The V and J ends lost 5 bases and 1 base respectively, with 15 bases between them. CDR3 sequence (DNA): TGTGCCAGCAGTCCCCGGACAGCCTTTTCCTACGAGCAGTACTTC. Its translation: CASSPRTAFSYEQYF.

Ten or more counts support this clonotype. The genes are TRBV27 and TRBJ1-1; D perhaps matches TRBD1 (5 bases). V lost 6 bases, J lost 3 bases, and 14 bases lay in between. The CDR3 contains 14 residues. Germline V gene lookup returns CDR1 MNHEY and CDR2 SMNVEV (reference sequence). The CDR3 DNA reads TGTGCCAGCAGCCGTCTGGTGGGGGACACTGAAGCTTTCTTT. Its translation is CASSRLVGDTEAFF.

In this sample, this clonotype turned up a few times. The chain couples TRBV28 to TRBJ2-3; perhaps TRBD1 as D (8 bases). The V and J ends lost 6 bases and 5 bases respectively, with 15 bases between them. The CDR3 is 14 residues long. Germline V CDR1 and CDR2: MDHEN, SYDVKM. The CDR3 here is CASRPDREGDTQYF. The CDR3 nucleotides are TGTGCCAGCAGGCCGGACAGGGAGGGAGATACGCAGTATTTT.

The V call is TRBV5-4, the J call TRBJ2-3; TRBD2 aligns across 8 bases. With 4 bases clipped from V and 2 bases from J, the junction kept 12 bases outside the gene matches. Looked up from germline, CDR1 is SGHNT and CDR2 is YYREEE (reference sequence). The CDR3 has 17 residues. The CDR3 loop reads CASSPGAGLGLTDTQYF. For the CDR3, the DNA is TGTGCCAGCAGCCCCGGAGCGGGACTAGGCCTCACAGATACGCAGTATTTT. Variable domain in full (rest from reference TRBV5-4 and TRBJ2-3): ETGVTQSPTHLIKTRGQQVTLRCSSQSGHNTVSWYQQALGQGPQFIFQYYREEENGRGNFPPRFSGLQFPNYSSELNVNALELDDSALYLCASSPGAGLGLTDTQYFGPGTRLTVL.

At least ten counts were recorded for this clonotype. The chain employs TRBV4-1 and TRBJ1-5, with TRBD1 identical over 7 bases. In germline, CDR1 is MGHRA, CDR2 YSYEKL. The CDR3 has 17 residues. The trim removed 0 bases at V and 6 bases at J, leaving 11 bases unmatched. The CDR3 nucleotides are TGCGCCAGCAGCCAAGATCCTAAGGGGGCGCAGGGTCAGCCCCAGCATTTT. It encodes CASSQDPKGAQGQPQHF.

This clonotype was recorded many times. The chain is built from TRBV6-6 and TRBJ1-4, with 7 bases matching TRBD1. The CDR3 has 16 amino acids. Per the germline V gene, CDR1 is MNHNY and CDR2 is SVGAGI (reference sequence). With 2 bases clipped from V and 5 bases from J, the junction kept 8 bases outside the gene matches. Here the CDR3 DNA reads TGTGCCAGCAGTTACGCCAGGGGGACAGCGAATGAAAAACTGTTTTTT. Amino acids: CASSYARGTANEKLFF.

The sample holds a few counts of this clonotype. This chain uses TRBV20-1 with TRBJ2-1, with D possibly being TRBD2 (6 bases). Germline V gene lookup returns CDR1 DFQATT and CDR2 SNEGSKA (reference sequence). This CDR3 region has 11 residues. The CDR3 coding sequence is TGCAGACAAGGAGGGAACAATGAGCAGTTCTTC. Translating it yields CRQGGNNEQFF.

The genes are TRBV4-2 and TRBJ2-3; D possibly corresponds to TRBD2 (6 bases). The germline gives CDR1 LGHNA, CDR2 YNFKEQ. V gave up 0 bases and J gave up 4 bases, with 14 bases separating them. The CDR3 has 16 amino acids. CDR3 bases: TGTGCCAGCAGCCAAGAGGGCGGGGCAGGCGCAGATACGCAGTATTTT. Translated, it gives CASSQEGGAGADTQYF.

This clonotype was seen a handful of times. Written as DNA, the CDR3 is TGTGCCAGCAACGAAGACCTCGGGGGTGAGCAGTACTTC. This codes for CASNEDLGGEQYF. This chain joins TRBV11-2 and TRBJ2-7; possibly TRBD2 for D (6 bases). Germline values: CDR1 SGHAT, CDR2 FQNNGV. The CDR3 is 13 amino acids. Between the trimmed V and J ends, which lost 7 bases and 7 bases, there was a span of 17 bases.

This chain joins TRBV19 and TRBJ2-6; D call uncertain. From germline, CDR1 is LNHDA and CDR2 SQIVND (reference sequence). V was trimmed by 6 bases and J by 0 bases, leaving 6 bases between them. The CDR3 is 14 residues long. Here the CDR3 reads CASSENSGANVLTF. The CDR3 DNA reads as TGTGCCAGTAGCGAGAACTCTGGGGCCAACGTCCTGACTTTC.

There are many counts of this clonotype. The chain uses TRBV27 and TRBJ2-1, with D unclear. The germline gives CDR1 MNHEY, CDR2 SMNVEV (reference sequence). V was shortened by 4 bases and J by 2 bases, with 9 bases between the two germline ends. The CDR3 runs 14 residues. This CDR3 reads CASSSSVPYNEQFF. In DNA, the CDR3 is TGTGCCAGCAGTTCCAGCGTCCCCTACAATGAGCAGTTCTTC.

This clonotype came up many times. The V gene is TRBV4-2, the J gene TRBJ2-1; TRBD1 matches 7 bases. V shed 0 bases, J shed 1 base, and the junction held 12 bases outside the gene matches. The germline V gene encodes CDR1 LGHNA and CDR2 YNFKEQ. CDR3 length equals 19 residues. The CDR3: CASSQDIFPRTGSYNEQFF. CDR3 DNA: TGTGCCAGCAGCCAAGATATTTTTCCTCGGACAGGATCCTACAATGAGCAGTTCTTC.

The genes are TRBV20-1 and TRBJ2-5, with D perhaps matching TRBD1 or TRBD2 (5 bases each). The CDR3 has 12 amino acids. Trimming shortened V by 3 bases and J by 0 bases, and 5 bases separated the two germline ends. CDR1 and CDR2 (germline): DFQATT, SNEGSKA (reference sequence). The CDR3 region has the DNA TGCAGTGCTAGGGGGGACCAAGAGACCCAGTACTTC. This gives the protein CSARGDQETQYF.

The rearrangement uses TRBV5-1 and TRBJ2-1; maybe TRBD2 (6 bases). Germline V CDR1 and CDR2: SGHRS, YFSETQ. The CDR3 runs 12 residues. V lost 4 bases to trimming and J lost 10 bases, with 12 bases between them. Here the CDR3 reads CASSPVAGEQFF. The CDR3 DNA sequence: TGCGCCAGCAGCCCGGTGGCGGGGGAGCAGTTCTTC.

This clonotype appeared once. Being one base from a much bigger clone, this may be a read error. The rearrangement uses TRBV12-3 or TRBV12-4 and TRBJ2-7; 7 nucleotides align to TRBD2. V trimming: 3 bases; J trimming: 6 bases; junction bases outside the gene matches: 5. The CDR3 is made up of 13 amino acids. The CDR3 is CASSFGGRVEQYF. CDR3 DNA sequence: TGTGCCAGCAGTTTTGGGGGGAGGGTCGAGCAGTACTTC.

This clonotype was seen a few times. The V and J genes are TRBV4-1 and TRBJ2-1; TRBD1 or TRBD2 may be the D gene (5 bases each). Germline V gives CDR1 MGHRA, CDR2 YSYEKL. The CDR3 consists of 15 residues. V was cut by 4 bases and J by 8 bases, with 18 bases left in between. DNA of the CDR3: TGCGCCAGCAGCCTCGACTGGGGGTCTGGGGATGAGCAGTTCTTC. Translating it yields CASSLDWGSGDEQFF.

This clonotype has more than one count but fewer than ten. The V gene is TRBV29-1, the J gene TRBJ2-5, with a possible D match to TRBD2 (6 bases). Trimming removed 3 bases at V and 2 bases at J, with 16 bases between. CDR3 length equals 15 residues. CDR1 and CDR2 (germline): SQVTM, ANQGSEA. Here the CDR3 reads CSVEGGWGRQETQYF. In DNA, the CDR3 is TGCAGCGTTGAGGGGGGATGGGGCAGGCAAGAGACCCAGTACTTC.

This clonotype was seen repeatedly, ten times or more. This chain links TRBV6-2 or TRBV6-3 with TRBJ2-3, with TRBD2 matching 8 bases. Germline V gene lookup returns CDR1 MNHEY and CDR2 SVGEGT. After removal of 6 bases from V and 2 bases from J, the junction contained 7 bases not matched to a gene. The CDR3 is 15 residues long. This CDR3 is CASRRSGGSTDTQYF. CDR3 coding DNA: TGTGCCAGCAGGCGAAGCGGGGGCTCCACAGATACGCAGTATTTT.

The table lists this clonotype with a few counts. The rearrangement joins TRBV5-1 to TRBJ2-5, with a possible D match to TRBD1 (5 bases). Germline lookup yields CDR1 SGHRS and CDR2 YFSETQ. Trimming removed 2 bases at V and 2 bases at J, with 10 bases between. The CDR3 runs 14 residues. The CDR3 reads CASSLKGMQETQYF. The CDR3 DNA sequence: TGCGCCAGCAGCTTAAAGGGGATGCAAGAGACCCAGTACTTC.

There are many counts of this clonotype. This chain links TRBV7-9 with TRBJ1-1, with D possibly being TRBD1 (6 bases). This CDR3 contains 15 residues. V was shortened by 0 bases and J by 1 base, with 9 bases between the two germline ends. Germline V gene data show CDR1 as SEHNR and CDR2 as FQNEAQ (reference sequence). The DNA for the CDR3 is TGTGCCAGCAGCTTAGCTGGGGGGCCGAACACTGAAGCTTTCTTT. As protein: CASSLAGGPNTEAFF.

In this sample, this clonotype turned up many times. The chain is built from TRBV24-1 and TRBJ2-1, with 15 bases that match TRBD2. The germline CDR1 and CDR2 sequences are KGHDR and SFDVKD. The CDR3 has 17 residues. With 9 bases clipped from V and 1 base from J, the junction kept 6 bases outside the gene matches. CDR3 region: CATSSGTSGRSYNEQFF. CDR3 in DNA: TGTGCCACCTCCTCGGGGACTAGCGGGAGGTCCTACAATGAGCAGTTCTTC.

This clonotype was seen a few times. The rearrangement links TRBV28 to TRBJ2-1, with D perhaps matching TRBD2 (5 bases). This CDR3 is 12 amino acids long. The V gene's germline CDR1 is MDHEN and CDR2 SYDVKM. Trimming cost V 8 bases and J 4 bases, with 9 bases left between them. CDR3 in DNA: TGTGCCAGCCGGAGCGGTTACAATGAGCAGTTCTTC. This encodes CASRSGYNEQFF.